This paragraph reports one TCR beta chain. Antigen unknown. This sample stems from a study of cytomegalovirus exposure and HLA in healthy donors. Study results and limitations: One later analysis, an examination of the 100 to 150 validation repertoires, found that first-cohort TCR clusters tended to co-occur in them. Researchers reported that a few CMV-associated chains were confirmed in vitro as CMV antigen-specific. Some public TCRs appeared in many individuals, while most sequences were rare. Investigators reported 150 to 200 TCR beta chains as tied to cytomegalovirus.

Per the germline V gene, CDR1 is MNHNS and CDR2 is SASEGT. Unmatched junction bases numbered 9, after V lost 4 bases and J lost 8 bases. The CDR3 runs 14 residues. Using immunoSEQ multiplex PCR, the repertoire was profiled, and TCRdb retains in-frame clones only, with some absent. The sample gives a few hundred thousand clones, less than 95% of which show up once; 3% to 3.5% is in the top ten. The sequenced material came from PBMCs. The origin of this receptor is a woman aged 25 to 39 in good health and CMV-seronegative. The V and J genes are TRBV6-1 and TRBJ1-2, with TRBD1 matching 8 bases. In DNA form, the CDR3 reads TGTGCCAGCAGTGCCGCCAACAGGGGGTACGGCTACACCTTC. Translation: CASSAANRGYGYTF.